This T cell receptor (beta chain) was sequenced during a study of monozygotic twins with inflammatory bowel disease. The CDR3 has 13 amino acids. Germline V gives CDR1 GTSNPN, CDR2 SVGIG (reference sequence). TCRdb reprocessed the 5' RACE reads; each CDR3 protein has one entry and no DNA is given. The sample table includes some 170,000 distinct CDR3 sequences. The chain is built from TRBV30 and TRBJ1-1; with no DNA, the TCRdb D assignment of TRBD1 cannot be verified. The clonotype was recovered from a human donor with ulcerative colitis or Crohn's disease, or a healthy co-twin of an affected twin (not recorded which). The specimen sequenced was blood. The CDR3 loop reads CAWNPNRGVEAFF.